Following are 21 T cell receptor beta chains from one sample sequenced in a study of response to subunit inactivated influenza vaccine. TCRdb recomputed calls from the RT-PCR reads with MiXCR, one row per CDR3 protein. The table lists about 530,000 distinct CDR3 sequences, approximately 12% of them singletons. Material: PBMCs from blood, obtained on the day of vaccination. These receptors were obtained from a man between 50 and 59 years old who received an inactivated influenza vaccine.

The chain uses TRBV20-1 and TRBJ2-5; 7 bases fit TRBD2. V lost 5 bases and J lost 5; bases outside the gene matches: 23. The CDR3 consists of 18 residues. Germline assignment: CDR1 DFQATT and CDR2 SNEGSKA (reference sequence). The CDR3 DNA is TGCAGTGCTCCACCCGGCCTAGCGGCCAACTACATGGGGGAGACCCAGTACTTC. This encodes CSAPPGLAANYMGETQYF.

The chain employs TRBV24-1 and TRBJ2-3; no clear D. The germline V and J ends were trimmed by 3 bases and 1 base, with 10 bases remaining between them. The CDR3 has 15 amino acids. CDR1 and CDR2 from the germline V gene are KGHDR and SFDVKD. The CDR3 reads CATSDPTFRTDTQYF. CDR3 nucleotide sequence: TGTGCCACCAGTGATCCGACATTCCGCACAGATACGCAGTATTTT.

This clonotype was observed at least ten times. The rearrangement links TRBV4-3 to TRBJ2-1, with 7 bases that match TRBD2. J gave up 2 bases and V 0 bases, and 7 bases lay outside the gene matches. Germline assignment: CDR1 LGHNA and CDR2 YSLEER. The length of the CDR3 is 17 residues. CDR3 sequence reads: CASSQDLASGAYNEQFF. The CDR3 nucleotides are TGCGCCAGCAGCCAAGATTTGGCCAGCGGGGCCTACAATGAGCAGTTCTTC.

The J gene is TRBJ2-4, the V gene TRBV19, with 9 nucleotides matching TRBD1. The ends lost 5 bases at V and 15 bases at J; junction bases unmatched: 8. The CDR3 has 12 residues. Germline V CDR1 and CDR2: LNHDA, SQIVND (reference sequence). CDR3 protein: CASSPHRGLRYF. The CDR3 DNA is TGTGCCAGTAGTCCCCACAGGGGGCTTCGGTACTTC.

This clonotype was recorded a few times. This rearrangement joins TRBV7-6 to TRBJ2-1; TRBD2 aligns across 8 bases. The length of the CDR3 is 19 residues. Germline V gene lookup returns CDR1 SGHVS and CDR2 FNYEAQ. V shed 4 bases and J 3 bases; nucleotides not matched to a gene: 17. Here the CDR3 reads CASSSSPFGAGEIYNEQFF. The CDR3 bases are TGTGCCAGCAGCTCCTCGCCCTTTGGAGCGGGGGAGATCTACAATGAGCAGTTCTTC.

The rearrangement joins TRBV12-3 or TRBV12-4 to TRBJ1-6; 7 bases match TRBD1. CDR3 length: 18 residues. V lost 9 bases, J lost 5 bases, and 19 bases stayed unmatched. The CDR3 nucleotides read TGTGCCAGACTAACAGGGGACGAATTTACCTCAGATAATTCACCCCTCCACTTT. The encoded protein is CARLTGDEFTSDNSPLHF.

The sample holds a few counts of this clonotype. In DNA, the CDR3 is TGTGCCAGCGGGGGGCCAGGGGAGGGAGAGACCCAGTACTTC. The encoded protein is CASGGPGEGETQYF. The V and J genes are TRBV28 and TRBJ2-5; maybe TRBD2 (7 bases). The V end was cut by 8 bases, the J end by 4 bases, with 17 bases between. The CDR3 has 14 amino acids. Germline V lookup: CDR1 MDHEN, CDR2 SYDVKM.

The chain recombines TRBV15 with TRBJ2-5; D is perhaps TRBD1 (6 bases). With 0 bases removed from V and 4 bases from J, the gap between germline ends came to 9 bases. CDR1 and CDR2 from the germline V gene are LNHNV and YYDKDF (reference sequence). The CDR3 spans 14 residues. The CDR3 DNA is TGTGCCACCAGCAGAGATTGGGGGCGAGAGACCCAGTACTTC. Translation gives CATSRDWGRETQYF.

The chain couples TRBV9 to TRBJ2-5; D unresolved. V gave up 0 bases and J gave up 1 base, with 10 bases separating them. The germline V gene encodes CDR1 SGDLS and CDR2 YYNGEE. CDR3 length: 15 amino acids. The CDR3 bases are TGTGCCAGCAGCGTAGGCGGAAAACGCCAAGAGACCCAGTACTTC. It yields the protein CASSVGGKRQETQYF.

This clonotype was detected many times. The chain joins TRBV7-2 to TRBJ2-5; tentatively, D is TRBD1 (5 bases). CDR1 and CDR2 (germline): SGHTA, FQGNSA. The CDR3 has 14 amino acids. Trimming took off 0 bases at V and 4 bases at J, with 9 bases between the two ends. In DNA form, the CDR3 reads TGTGCCAGCAGCTTAGCAGGGGTTCGAGAGACCCAGTACTTC. It is translated as CASSLAGVRETQYF.

This clonotype was seen a few times. CDR3 residues: CASSRTYQPQHF. The CDR3 nucleotides are TGTGCCAGCAGTAGAACATATCAGCCCCAGCATTTT. J is TRBJ1-5 and V is TRBV12-3 or TRBV12-4; D call uncertain. The CDR3 loop spans 12 amino acids. Trimming took 5 bases from V and 5 from J, leaving 7 bases between them.

The sample holds a few counts of this clonotype. The gene calls are TRBV10-3 and TRBJ1-2, with D possibly being TRBD1 (6 bases). Per the germline V gene, CDR1 is ENHRY and CDR2 is SYGVKD. Trimming cost V 4 bases and J 4 bases, with 13 bases left between them. This CDR3 is 14 amino acids long. CDR3 in DNA: TGTGCCATCAGTGGGAAAGGGGGGGGCTATGGCTACACCTTC. Encoded protein: CAISGKGGGYGYTF.

This clonotype was seen a few times. J is TRBJ2-7 and V is TRBV30, with 12 bases aligning to TRBD2. Germline assignment: CDR1 GTSNPN and CDR2 SVGIG (reference sequence). CDR3 length: 14 amino acids. Trimming cost V 2 bases and J 4 bases; bases outside gene matches: 3. The CDR3 is CAWSPGLAGYEQYF. CDR3 in DNA: TGTGCCTGGAGTCCGGGACTAGCGGGTTACGAGCAGTACTTC. Filled out from reference TRBV30 and TRBJ2-7, the complete variable domain reads SQTIHQWPATLVQPVGSPLSLECTVEGTSNPNLYWYRQAAGRGLQLLFYSVGIGQISSEVPQNLSASRPQDRQFILSSKKLLLSDSGFYLCAWSPGLAGYEQYFGPGTRLTVT.

A single count supports this clonotype. The chain joins TRBV19 to TRBJ2-6; D is unresolved. This CDR3 region has 15 residues. CDR1 LNHDA and CDR2 SQIVND come from the germline V gene (reference sequence). V lost 5 bases to trimming and J lost 2 bases, with 10 bases between them. CDR3 residues: CASSQNSAGANVLTF. The CDR3 region has the DNA TGTGCCAGTAGTCAGAATTCTGCTGGGGCCAACGTCCTGACTTTC.

In its sample, this clonotype was seen a few times. V usage is TRBV4-2 and J usage is TRBJ2-3, with 8 positions matching TRBD2. Unmatched junction bases numbered 4, after V lost 0 bases and J lost 5 bases. The CDR3 consists of 15 residues. CDR1 is LGHNA and CDR2 is YNFKEQ in the germline V gene. The CDR3 DNA reads TGTGCCAGCAGCCAAGACCCTCGGGGGGGAGATACGCAGTATTTT. As protein: CASSQDPRGGDTQYF.

This clonotype was seen a handful of times. The chain recombines TRBV6-1 with TRBJ2-7; 11 nucleotides agree with TRBD1. Germline V gene lookup returns CDR1 MNHNS and CDR2 SASEGT. There are 14 residues in the CDR3. Unmatched junction bases numbered 5, after V lost 5 bases and J lost 5 bases. CDR3 DNA sequence: TGTGCCAGCAGTCCCCGGACAGGGGGCAACGAGCAGTACTTC. This sequence encodes CASSPRTGGNEQYF.

This clonotype was found a few times. The chain couples TRBV5-1 to TRBJ2-7; D gene unclear. Trimming took off 7 bases at V and 2 bases at J, with 19 bases between the two ends. CDR3 size: 15 residues. CDR1 is SGHRS, CDR2 YFSETQ, per germline. CDR3 sequence (DNA): TGCGCCAGCTCCATGGGCCCCACTGAGACCTACGAGCAGTACTTC. Its protein is CASSMGPTETYEQYF.

This clonotype was observed a handful of times. This chain uses TRBV28 with TRBJ2-1, with TRBD1 matching 7 bases. The CDR3 has 14 amino acids. Trimming removed 4 bases from V and 6 bases from J; junction bases left unmatched: 6. CDR1 is MDHEN, CDR2 SYDVKM, per germline. CDR3 in DNA: TGTGCCAGCAGTTCCCACGACAGGGCCAATGAGCAGTTCTTC. Translation: CASSSHDRANEQFF.

J is TRBJ2-7 and V is TRBV5-5, with 11 bases lining up with TRBD1. This CDR3 has 18 residues. Germline CDR1 is SGHKS and CDR2 is YYEKEE (reference sequence). V lost 1 base, J lost 2 bases, and 11 bases stayed unmatched. The CDR3 sequence is CASSLFPSGQGAAYEQYF. CDR3 sequence (DNA): TGTGCCAGCAGCTTGTTCCCGTCCGGACAGGGGGCTGCCTACGAGCAGTACTTC.

V gene TRBV12-3 or TRBV12-4 combines with J gene TRBJ2-3; 9 bases are shared with TRBD2. The CDR3 runs to 15 residues. J gave up 6 bases and V 7 bases, and 11 bases lay outside the gene matches. The CDR3 protein is CASTVGTSSSDTQYF. Here the CDR3 DNA reads TGTGCCAGCACCGTGGGGACTAGCAGCTCCGATACGCAGTATTTT.

This clonotype was counted between two and nine times. The genes are TRBV7-9 and TRBJ2-5; TRBD2 matches 11 bases. This CDR3 comprises 16 residues. V trimming: 4 bases; J trimming: 6 bases; junction bases outside the gene matches: 10. Germline CDR1 is SEHNR and CDR2 is FQNEAQ (reference sequence). CDR3 loop: CASSSPTSGSSKTQYF. As DNA, the CDR3 is TGTGCCAGCAGCTCCCCAACTAGCGGGAGTTCTAAGACCCAGTACTTC.